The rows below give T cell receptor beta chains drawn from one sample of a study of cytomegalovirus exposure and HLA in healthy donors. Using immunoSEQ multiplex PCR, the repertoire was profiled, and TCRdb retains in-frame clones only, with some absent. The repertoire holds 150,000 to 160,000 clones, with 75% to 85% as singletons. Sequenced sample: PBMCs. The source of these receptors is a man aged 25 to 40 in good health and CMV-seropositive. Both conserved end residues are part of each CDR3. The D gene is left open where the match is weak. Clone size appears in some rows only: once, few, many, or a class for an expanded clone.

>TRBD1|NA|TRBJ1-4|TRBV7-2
CASTGQGEKLFF
TGTGCCAGCACCGGACAGGGGGAAAAACTGTTTTTT
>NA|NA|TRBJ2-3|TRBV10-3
CATLADSTSTDTQYF
TGTGCCACACTAGCCGATTCAACTAGCACAGATACGCAGTATTTT
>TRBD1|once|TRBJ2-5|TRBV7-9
CASSFRQGGYQETQYF
TGTGCCAGCAGCTTTCGACAGGGGGGTTACCAAGAGACCCAGTACTTC
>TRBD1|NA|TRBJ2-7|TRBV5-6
CASSFAGGSSYEQYF
TGTGCCAGCAGCTTCGCAGGGGGATCATCCTACGAGCAGTACTTC
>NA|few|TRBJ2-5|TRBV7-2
CASSFGLQETQYF
TGTGCCAGCAGCTTTGGGCTCCAAGAGACCCAGTACTTC
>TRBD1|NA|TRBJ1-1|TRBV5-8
CASSLDVGTGSTEAFF
TGTGCCAGCAGCTTGGATGTAGGGACAGGGTCCACTGAAGCTTTCTTT
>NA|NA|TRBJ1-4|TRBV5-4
CASSLGGSAGEKLFF
TGTGCCAGCAGCTTGGGAGGCTCGGCAGGGGAAAAACTGTTTTTT
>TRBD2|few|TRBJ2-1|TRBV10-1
CASGLAGNSYNEQFF
TGCGCCAGCGGGCTAGCGGGTAACTCCTACAATGAGCAGTTCTTC
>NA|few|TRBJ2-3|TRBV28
CASSLSRGLAQDTQYF
TGTGCCAGCAGTTTATCGCGGGGCCTAGCCCAAGATACGCAGTATTTT
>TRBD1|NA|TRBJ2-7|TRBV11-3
CASSPHQGAQEQYF
TGTGCCAGCAGCCCACATCAGGGGGCGCAAGAGCAGTACTTC
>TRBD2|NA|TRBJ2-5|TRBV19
CASRRTSGKETQYF
TGTGCCAGTAGACGGACTAGCGGAAAAGAGACCCAGTACTTC
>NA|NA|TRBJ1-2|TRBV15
CATSSYDPGQHYGYTF
TGTGCCACCAGCAGCTACGACCCAGGACAGCACTATGGCTACACCTTC
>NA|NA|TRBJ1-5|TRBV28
CASSLGAYYNQPQHF
TGTGCCAGCAGTTTAGGGGCGTACTACAATCAGCCCCAGCATTTT